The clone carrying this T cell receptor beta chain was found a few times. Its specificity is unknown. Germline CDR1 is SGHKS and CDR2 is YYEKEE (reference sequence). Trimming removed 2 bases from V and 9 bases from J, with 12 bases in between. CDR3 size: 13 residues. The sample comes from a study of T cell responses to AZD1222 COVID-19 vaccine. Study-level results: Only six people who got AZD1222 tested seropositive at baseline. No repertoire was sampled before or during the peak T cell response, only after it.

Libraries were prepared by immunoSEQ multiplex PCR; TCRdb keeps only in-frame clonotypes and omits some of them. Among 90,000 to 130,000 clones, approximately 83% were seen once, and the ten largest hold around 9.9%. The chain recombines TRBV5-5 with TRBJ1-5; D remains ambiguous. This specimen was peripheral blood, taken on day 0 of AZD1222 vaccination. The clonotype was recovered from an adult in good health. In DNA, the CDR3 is TGTGCCAGCAGCTTATTATCTGGAAGGCCCCAGCATTTT. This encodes CASSLLSGRPQHF.